Sequencing of this TCR beta chain was carried out in a study of T cell responses to AZD1222 COVID-19 vaccine. Using immunoSEQ multiplex PCR, the repertoire was profiled, and TCRdb retains in-frame clones only, with some absent. Of roughly 120,000 clones in the sample, roughly 90% are singletons; the top ten hold 14%. Germline CDR1 SGHDT, CDR2 YYEEEE. Between the trimmed V and J ends, which lost 4 bases and 6 bases, there was a span of 13 bases. This CDR3 spans 14 amino acids. This TCR derives from an adult in good health. The material was peripheral blood, obtained on day 0 of AZD1222 vaccination. The V call is TRBV5-6, the J call TRBJ1-4, with D possibly being TRBD1 (6 bases). CDR3 residues: CASSNTGYDEKLFF. The CDR3 nucleotides read TGTGCCAGCAGCAATACAGGGTATGATGAAAAACTGTTTTTT.